This T cell receptor beta chain was retrieved from a study of blood T cell repertoires in COVID-19. Sequencing was performed with immunoSEQ multiplex PCR; in TCRdb, only in-frame clones are kept and a portion is missing. The data show roughly 69,000 clones, with around nine tenths seen just once and 6.6% held by the top ten. The CDR3 has 12 residues. J gave up 8 bases and V 5 bases, and 5 bases lay outside the gene matches. Germline-derived CDR1 and CDR2 are SQVTM and ANQGSEA. This sequence was found in a man aged 50 to 59 with active COVID-19. Sequencing was carried out using peripheral blood. The chain uses TRBV29-1 and TRBJ1-2; TRBD1 agrees at 10 bases. The CDR3 is CSVPGTGVGYTF. The CDR3 DNA is TGCAGCGTTCCCGGGACAGGGGTCGGCTACACCTTC.